This T cell receptor beta chain was sequenced in a study of T cell responses to AZD1222 COVID-19 vaccine. Profiled with immunoSEQ multiplex PCR; TCRdb holds only in-frame clones, not every one. The sample has roughly 140,000 clones, 88% seen once. This clone was recorded only once. Specimen: peripheral blood, collected 28 days after the second AZD1222 dose. This TCR came from an adult who received the AZD1222 COVID-19 vaccine.

The chain's CDR3 is CASSPTGAGNTIYF. The CDR3 DNA reads as TGTGCCAGCAGCCCGACAGGGGCTGGAAACACCATATATTTT. The chain recombines TRBV6-5 with TRBJ1-3; 8 bases line up with TRBD1. CDR3 length: 14 residues. The V gene's germline CDR1 is MNHEY and CDR2 SVGAGI. V was pared by 6 bases and J by 2 bases, with 3 bases of the junction left unmatched.